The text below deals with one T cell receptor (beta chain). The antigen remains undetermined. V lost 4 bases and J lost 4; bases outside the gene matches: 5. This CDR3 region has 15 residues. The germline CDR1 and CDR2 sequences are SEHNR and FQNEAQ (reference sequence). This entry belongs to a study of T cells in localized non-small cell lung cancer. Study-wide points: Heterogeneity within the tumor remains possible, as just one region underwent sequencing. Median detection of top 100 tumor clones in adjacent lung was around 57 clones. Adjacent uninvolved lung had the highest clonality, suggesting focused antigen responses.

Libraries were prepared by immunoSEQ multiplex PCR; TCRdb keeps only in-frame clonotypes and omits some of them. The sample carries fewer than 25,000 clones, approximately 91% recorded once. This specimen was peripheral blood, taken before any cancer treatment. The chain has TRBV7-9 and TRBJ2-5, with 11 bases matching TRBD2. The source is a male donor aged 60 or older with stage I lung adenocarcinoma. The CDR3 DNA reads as TGTGCCAGCAGCTCTGGCGGACTAGCGGGAGAGACCCAGTACTTC. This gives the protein CASSSGGLAGETQYF.